This record looks at one T cell receptor (beta chain) sequence and its context. Its antigen is not yet known. The sample holds no much larger clone one base away, and base qualities are not on file. The sample is drawn from a study of control samples from healthy donors and cancer patients (dated by TCRdb to the early 2020s). Library method: the immunoSEQ multiplex PCR assay. TCRdb re-hosts the immuneACCESS table, in-frame sequences only. Its copies lack some clones; in the studies checked, an unresolved V gene accounts for under half of them, and the cause for the rest is not known. The sample has approximately 70,000 clones on record, about nine tenths of them singletons. Around a fifth of the sample comes from the top ten. This TCR was recovered from a man in his 60s with lung cancer. The sample consisted of PBMCs.

The DNA reads TGCGCCAGCAGCCTCGACGTTAATCAGCCCCAGCATTTT. Its product reads: CASSLDVNQPQHF. The rearrangement joined TRBV5-1 to TRBJ1-5; the D gene is not confidently resolved. CDR1 and CDR2 (SGHRS, YFSETQ) derive from the germline V gene. The V end loses 4 bases and the J end loses 4 bases, and a stretch of 9 bases separates them. The CDR3, cysteine through phenylalanine, is 13 amino acids long. This entry keeps only the CDR3 DNA: 39 bases, framed from base 1.